The 9 T cell receptor beta chains below were found in one sample sequenced in a study of neurological immune-mediated disorders. TCRdb independently ran MiXCR on the 5' RACE reads; one entry per CDR3 protein. The repertoire holds roughly 55,000 distinct CDR3 sequences, 16% seen once, with roughly 4.4% in the top ten. Specimen: PBMCs. The receptors come from a man in his fifties or sixties in good health.

This clonotype was observed many times. This chain's CDR3 is CASSLRQVPQETQYF. Written as DNA, the CDR3 is TGTGCCAGCAGCCTACGGCAGGTACCGCAAGAGACCCAGTACTTC. This chain connects TRBV9 to TRBJ2-5; no clear D gene. Trimming stripped 4 bases from V and 2 bases from J, with 15 bases between. CDR3 length: 15 residues. Germline CDR1 reads SGDLS; CDR2 reads YYNGEE.

This clonotype came up many times. The CDR3 protein is CASSFDTVNTEAFF. CDR3 bases: TGTGCCAGCAGCTTTGACACCGTGAACACTGAAGCTTTCTTT. V is TRBV7-2 and J is TRBJ1-1, with unresolved D. CDR1 and CDR2 from the germline V gene are SGHTA and FQGNSA. V lost 3 bases and J lost 0, with 8 bases in between. This CDR3 spans 14 amino acids.

This clonotype was picked up many times. The chain recombines TRBV5-1 with TRBJ1-2, with D perhaps TRBD1 (6 bases). V was cut by 5 bases and J by 4 bases, with 12 bases left in between. The germline V gene encodes CDR1 SGHRS and CDR2 YFSETQ. CDR3 length: 13 residues. CDR3 protein: CASSEGVGYGYTF. CDR3 nucleotide sequence: TGCGCCAGCAGTGAGGGGGTCGGCTATGGCTACACCTTC.

This chain uses TRBV6-2 or TRBV6-3 with TRBJ2-1; weak D call: TRBD2 (5 bases). CDR1 is MNHEY and CDR2 is SVGEGT in the germline V gene. The CDR3 extends over 13 amino acids. V lost 5 bases and J 4 bases, leaving 9 bases between the germline ends. The CDR3 is CASSSGEYNEQFF. CDR3 nucleotides: TGTGCCAGCAGTAGCGGAGAGTACAATGAGCAGTTCTTC.

This clonotype was counted many times. The V call is TRBV7-6, the J call TRBJ2-5, with 10 bases that match TRBD2. Germline trimming cut 4 bases from V and 4 bases from J; bases unmatched to any gene: 3. The CDR3 is made up of 14 amino acids. The germline V gene has CDR1 SGHVS and CDR2 FNYEAQ. The CDR3 region has the DNA TGTGCCAGCAGCTCACGACTAGCGGGAGAGACCCAGTACTTC. Translating gives CASSSRLAGETQYF.

There are many counts of this clonotype. The chain joins TRBV7-9 to TRBJ2-7; 10 nucleotides agree with TRBD2. Germline V gives CDR1 SEHNR, CDR2 FQNEAQ (reference sequence). The CDR3 runs to 18 residues. V lost 1 base, J lost 0 bases, and 9 bases stayed unmatched. The CDR3 nucleotides are TGTGCCAGCAGCTTAGGCAGGACTAGCGGCCAGACCTCCTACGAGCAGTACTTC. Translating gives CASSLGRTSGQTSYEQYF.

This clonotype was counted ten times or more. The rearrangement uses TRBV7-3 and TRBJ2-5, with 7 positions matching TRBD1. The V segment lost 5 bases and the J segment 4 bases; nucleotides outside the gene matches: 10. The CDR3 is made up of 15 amino acids. Germline V gene data show CDR1 as SGHTA and CDR2 as FQGTGA. The CDR3 region has the DNA TGTGCCAGCAGCGCAATTGGGACAGTGGGAGAGACCCAGTACTTC. It translates to CASSAIGTVGETQYF.

In this sample, this clonotype turned up many times. This sequence joins TRBV5-6 and TRBJ1-6; perhaps TRBD1 as D (5 bases). Between the trimmed V and J ends, which lost 2 bases and 6 bases, there was a span of 12 bases. CDR3 length: 15 residues. Germline V gene sequence: CDR1 SGHDT, CDR2 YYEEEE. CDR3 coding DNA: TGTGCCAGCAGCTTCCGGGACGGGGGTAATTCACCCCTCCACTTT. Translated: CASSFRDGGNSPLHF.

This clonotype was seen many times. CDR3 protein: CAISELVPPNEQFF. Written as DNA, the CDR3 is TGTGCCATCAGTGAGTTGGTCCCCCCGAATGAGCAGTTCTTC. The rearrangement joins TRBV10-3 to TRBJ2-1; D uncertain. Between the trimmed V and J ends, which lost 1 base and 7 bases, there was a span of 11 bases. Germline CDR1 ENHRY, CDR2 SYGVKD. The length of the CDR3 is 14 residues.